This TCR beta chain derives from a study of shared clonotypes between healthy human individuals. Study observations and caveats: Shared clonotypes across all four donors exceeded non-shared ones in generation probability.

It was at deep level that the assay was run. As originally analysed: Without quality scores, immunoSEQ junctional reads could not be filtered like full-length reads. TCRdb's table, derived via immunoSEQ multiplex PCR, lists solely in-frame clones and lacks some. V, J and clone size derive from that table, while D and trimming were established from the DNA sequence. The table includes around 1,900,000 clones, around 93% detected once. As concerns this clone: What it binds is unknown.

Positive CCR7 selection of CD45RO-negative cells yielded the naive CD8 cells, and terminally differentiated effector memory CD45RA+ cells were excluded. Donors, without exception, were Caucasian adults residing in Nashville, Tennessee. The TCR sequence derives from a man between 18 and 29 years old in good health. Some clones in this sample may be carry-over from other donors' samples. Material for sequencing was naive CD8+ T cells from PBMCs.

The CDR3 nucleotides are TGTGCCAGCTCCCAATCAGGGGACGGCGAGCAGTACTTC. It specifies CASSQSGDGEQYF. J is TRBJ2-7 and V is TRBV28, with D possibly TRBD1 on 6 matching bases. V was shortened by 8 bases and J by 6 bases, with 17 bases between the two germline ends. The CDR3 loop spans 13 amino acids. Per germline, CDR1 MDHEN and CDR2 SYDVKM.